What follows are 6 T cell receptor beta chains derived from one specimen sequenced in a study of cytomegalovirus exposure and HLA in healthy donors. PCR primers comprised 60 Vbeta and 13 Jbeta primers. Assay: immunoSEQ multiplex PCR; the TCRdb copy retains only in-frame clones and omits some. With tens of thousands of clones in the sample, the ten largest clones hold 1.3% to 1.5%. The sequenced sample was PBMCs. These receptors came from a woman aged 55-70 years in good health and CMV-seronegative.

The V call is TRBV2, the J call TRBJ2-1; D may be TRBD2 (6 bases). Germline loops: CDR1 SNHLY, CDR2 FYNNEI. The length of the CDR3 is 13 residues. V was trimmed by 3 bases and J by 7 bases, leaving 10 bases between them. The CDR3 loop is CASSDAGGNEQFF. For the CDR3, the DNA is TGTGCCAGCAGTGACGCCGGGGGAAATGAGCAGTTCTTC.

The genes are TRBV7-9 and TRBJ2-3; perhaps TRBD2 as D (6 bases). Germline-derived CDR1 and CDR2 are SEHNR and FQNEAQ (reference sequence). The ends were cut back, 5 bases at V and 2 bases at J, with 11 bases in the middle. CDR3 length: 14 residues. The CDR3 nucleotides are TGTGCCAGCAGCCCCGGGACTCCCACAGATACGCAGTATTTT. This encodes CASSPGTPTDTQYF.

The chain has TRBV5-5 and TRBJ2-2; 8 bases are a match to TRBD1. The CDR3 covers 15 residues. V shed 4 bases, J shed 4 bases, and the junction held 6 bases outside the gene matches. CDR1 is SGHKS and CDR2 is YYEKEE in the germline V gene (reference sequence). The CDR3 protein is CASSRGQAVTGELFF. The CDR3 DNA sequence: TGTGCCAGCAGCCGGGGACAGGCGGTCACCGGGGAGCTGTTTTTT.

This chain connects TRBV28 to TRBJ2-7; the D is unclear. Trimming shortened V by 6 bases and J by 4 bases, and 16 bases separated the two germline ends. Germline CDR1 MDHEN, CDR2 SYDVKM. This CDR3 region has 14 residues. CDR3 coding DNA: TGTGCCAGCAGCCTAATCTACCCCGATTACGAGCAGTACTTC. Translated, it gives CASSLIYPDYEQYF.

The rearrangement joins TRBV19 to TRBJ2-3, with TRBD2 matching 11 bases. V trimming: 7 bases; J trimming: 0 bases; junction bases outside the gene matches: 18. CDR3 length: 20 residues. The germline gives CDR1 LNHDA, CDR2 SQIVND (reference sequence). CDR3 sequence reads: CASTPLGTSGSPSSTDTQYF. As DNA, the CDR3 is TGTGCCAGTACTCCCCTCGGGACTAGCGGTTCCCCCTCAAGCACAGATACGCAGTATTTT. Drawing the rest from reference TRBV19 and TRBJ2-3, the complete variable domain is DGGITQSPKYLFRKEGQNVTLSCEQNLNHDAMYWYRQDPGQGLRLIYYSQIVNDFQKGDIAEGYSVSREKKESFPLTVTSAQKNPTAFYLCASTPLGTSGSPSSTDTQYFGPGTRLTVL.

This chain uses TRBV4-1 with TRBJ2-4, with a tentative D call TRBD1 (5 bases). Trimming took off 0 bases at V and 6 bases at J, with 12 bases between the two ends. Germline-derived CDR1 and CDR2 are MGHRA and YSYEKL. The CDR3 is 15 amino acids. The CDR3 protein is CASSQEGAGINIQYF. CDR3 nucleotide sequence: TGCGCCAGCAGCCAAGAAGGGGCAGGGATAAACATTCAGTACTTC.